Shown below are 29 T cell receptor beta chains from a single sample sequenced in a study of blood T cell repertoires in COVID-19. Produced via immunoSEQ multiplex PCR; TCRdb's table is partial and in-frame only. The table has a few hundred thousand clones, roughly 88% seen once. Sequencing was carried out using peripheral blood. The receptors derive from a woman in her forties or fifties with acute or convalescent COVID-19.

This chain joins TRBV2 and TRBJ2-5; 8 bases align to TRBD1. The CDR3 runs 14 residues. V lost 4 bases, J lost 5 bases, and 6 bases stayed unmatched. Per the germline V gene, CDR1 is SNHLY and CDR2 is FYNNEI. CDR3 protein: CASSASTGEETQYF. The CDR3 coding sequence is TGTGCCAGCAGTGCATCGACAGGGGAGGAGACCCAGTACTTC.

V gene TRBV24-1 combines with J gene TRBJ1-4; D is unresolved. The CDR3 is 15 residues long. Looked up from germline, CDR1 is KGHDR and CDR2 is SFDVKD. V gave up 4 bases and J gave up 0 bases, with 8 bases separating them. Here the CDR3 reads CATSDNKATNEKLFF. CDR3 in DNA: TGTGCCACCAGTGACAACAAAGCAACTAATGAAAAACTGTTTTTT.

The chain couples TRBV19 to TRBJ1-6; 9 bases match TRBD1. J gave up 8 bases and V 7 bases, and 6 bases lay outside the gene matches. The CDR3 spans 14 residues. The V gene's germline CDR1 is LNHDA and CDR2 SQIVND (reference sequence). The CDR3 coding sequence is TGTGCCAGTAACTGGGGACAGGGTCATTCACCCCTCCACTTT. Translation: CASNWGQGHSPLHF.

The chain couples TRBV5-1 to TRBJ2-2, with D tentatively TRBD2 (5 bases). Looked up from germline, CDR1 is SGHRS and CDR2 is YFSETQ. The CDR3 runs 16 residues. V was shortened by 0 bases and J by 3 bases, with 12 bases between the two germline ends. The CDR3 nucleotides read TGCGCCAGCAGCTTGGCGGCTAGCCGACACACCGGGGAGCTGTTTTTT. Amino acids: CASSLAASRHTGELFF.

This chain joins TRBV5-1 and TRBJ2-1, with 8 bases that match TRBD1. Germline V CDR1 and CDR2: SGHRS, YFSETQ. Trimming took 4 bases from V and 4 from J; bases not matched to a gene: 4. The CDR3 is 14 amino acids. CDR3: CASSGGQVYNEQFF. The CDR3 DNA sequence: TGCGCCAGCAGCGGGGGACAGGTTTACAATGAGCAGTTCTTC.

The chain employs TRBV29-1 and TRBJ1-5; D perhaps matches TRBD1 (5 bases). The CDR3 has 12 amino acids. The germline V gene has CDR1 SQVTM and CDR2 ANQGSEA. V was shortened by 7 bases and J by 5 bases, with 12 bases between the two germline ends. The CDR3 sequence is CSAGEGDQPQHF. The CDR3 nucleotides read TGCAGCGCGGGGGAGGGCGATCAGCCCCAGCATTTT.

This clone was seen only once. The chain uses TRBV7-8 and TRBJ2-1; TRBD2 aligns across 8 bases. Looked up from germline, CDR1 is SGHVS and CDR2 is FQNEAQ. J was trimmed by 7 bases and V by 3 bases; bases with no gene match: 14. CDR3 length: 17 residues. DNA for the CDR3: TGTGCCAGCAGCTTTAGGTGGGGGACTAGTTACCAGAATGAGCAGTTCTTC. Translation: CASSFRWGTSYQNEQFF.

The chain combines TRBV15 with TRBJ1-1; D may be TRBD1 (5 bases). V lost 5 bases, J lost 5 bases, and 15 bases lay in between. Germline CDR1 and CDR2: LNHNV and YYDKDF (reference sequence). There are 14 residues in the CDR3. CDR3 bases: TGTGCCACCAGCTTAACCAGGGAAGGAACTGAAGCTTTCTTT. This translates into CATSLTREGTEAFF.

The V call is TRBV5-1, the J call TRBJ1-3; D uncertain. Germline V gene lookup returns CDR1 SGHRS and CDR2 YFSETQ. This CDR3 contains 16 residues. V lost 0 bases to trimming and J lost 4 bases, with 14 bases between them. CDR3 protein: CASSLVPPGAGNTIYF. CDR3 DNA sequence: TGCGCCAGCAGCTTGGTTCCCCCAGGTGCGGGAAACACCATATATTTT.

The chain uses TRBV24-1 and TRBJ2-1; no clear D gene. The germline V gene has CDR1 KGHDR and CDR2 SFDVKD. This CDR3 comprises 19 residues. V dropped 0 bases and J dropped 0 bases, with 17 bases sitting between them. In nucleotides, the CDR3 is TGTGCCACCAGTGATTTGGGCGGCGAGGCTAGAAGCTCCTACAATGAGCAGTTCTTC. Translating it yields CATSDLGGEARSSYNEQFF.

CDR3 residues: CASSGAPSYEQYF. The CDR3 DNA is TGTGCCAGTTCAGGGGCCCCCTCCTACGAGCAGTACTTC. The chain is built from TRBV10-3 and TRBJ2-7, with D perhaps matching TRBD1 (6 bases). Germline V gene sequence: CDR1 ENHRY, CDR2 SYGVKD. The V and J ends lost 10 bases and 0 bases respectively, with 13 bases between them. The CDR3 consists of 13 residues.

V is TRBV6-5 and J is TRBJ2-7; 10 bases match TRBD1. Germline CDR1 and CDR2: MNHEY and SVGAGI. With 6 bases clipped from V and 5 bases from J, the junction kept 7 bases outside the gene matches. The CDR3 runs 14 residues. The CDR3 nucleotides are TGTGCCAGCAGCCGGGGACAGGGGTTTGACGAGCAGTACTTC. Amino acids: CASSRGQGFDEQYF.

This clone has only a few counts. The gene calls are TRBV18 and TRBJ1-1, with TRBD1 identical over 9 bases. The CDR3 sequence is 16 residues long. CDR1 is KGHSH, CDR2 LQKENI, per germline. V shed 3 bases, J shed 3 bases, and the junction held 8 bases outside the gene matches. This CDR3 reads CASSPTTGGFDTEAFF. CDR3 sequence (DNA): TGTGCCAGCTCACCCACGACAGGGGGATTTGACACTGAAGCTTTCTTT.

The genes are TRBV19 and TRBJ2-1; 9 nucleotides line up with TRBD2. V was clipped by 5 bases and J by 7 bases; unmatched bases: 9. There are 15 residues in the CDR3. Germline CDR1 LNHDA, CDR2 SQIVND (reference sequence). CDR3 DNA sequence: TGTGCCAGTAGTGGGCGGGAGGGACTAACGAATGAGCAGTTCTTC. Protein: CASSGREGLTNEQFF.

J is TRBJ1-1 and V is TRBV29-1; TRBD1 matches at 9 bases. The germline gives CDR1 SQVTM, CDR2 ANQGSEA. J was trimmed by 2 bases and V by 7 bases; bases with no gene match: 11. The CDR3 has 15 amino acids. CDR3 amino acids: CSAPLGTGYNTEAFF. The CDR3 DNA reads as TGCAGCGCCCCCCTCGGGACAGGGTACAACACTGAAGCTTTCTTT.

The chain uses TRBV2 and TRBJ1-2; 8 nucleotides agree with TRBD1. With V trimmed by 10 bases and J by 5 bases, 9 bases remained unmatched. Germline CDR1 and CDR2: SNHLY and FYNNEI. The CDR3 spans 13 residues. The DNA for the CDR3 is TGTGCCACCCTGGACAGGGCGAATTATGGCTACACCTTC. This sequence encodes CATLDRANYGYTF.

The J gene is TRBJ1-1, the V gene TRBV5-1, with D possibly matching TRBD1 (5 bases). This CDR3 has 15 amino acids. V dropped 6 bases and J dropped 5 bases, with 20 bases sitting between them. CDR1 and CDR2 (germline): SGHRS, YFSETQ. CDR3 amino acids: CASKPFGGRGTEAFF. Written as DNA, the CDR3 is TGCGCCAGCAAACCTTTTGGGGGGAGAGGGACTGAAGCTTTCTTT.

This clone was counted once. The chain carries TRBV7-2 and TRBJ1-5; maybe TRBD1 (5 bases). Germline CDR1 and CDR2: SGHTA and FQGNSA. Trimming shortened V by 0 bases and J by 0 bases, and 12 bases separated the two germline ends. The CDR3 sequence is 17 residues long. The CDR3 DNA is TGTGCCAGCAGCTTAGCGCTGGGGGGGTATAGCAATCAGCCCCAGCATTTT. Translation: CASSLALGGYSNQPQHF. The full variable domain, its missing parts supplied by reference TRBV7-2 and TRBJ1-5, is GAGVSQSPSNKVTEKGKDVELRCDPISGHTALYWYRQSLGQGLEFLIYFQGNSAPDKSGLPSDRFSAERTGGSVSTLTIQRTQQEDSAVYLCASSLALGGYSNQPQHFGDGTRLSIL.

The rearrangement links TRBV12-3 or TRBV12-4 to TRBJ1-6; D remains ambiguous. The germline V and J ends were trimmed by 1 base and 13 bases, with 11 bases remaining between them. CDR3 length: 13 amino acids. The CDR3: CASSLGEQFPLHF. The DNA for the CDR3 is TGTGCCAGCAGTTTAGGCGAACAGTTTCCCCTCCACTTT.

The V and J genes are TRBV5-1 and TRBJ1-5; 7 bases agree with TRBD1. V dropped 4 bases and J dropped 4; count of bases not matched to a gene: 11. The CDR3 has 16 residues. Per the germline V gene, CDR1 is SGHRS and CDR2 is YFSETQ. For the CDR3, the DNA is TGCGCCAGCAGCCTGGGGGCAGGGGGAAAAAATCAGCCCCAGCATTTT. Its translation is CASSLGAGGKNQPQHF.

In its sample, this clone was seen a few times. This rearrangement joins TRBV19 to TRBJ1-5; D ambiguous. V lost 3 bases and J lost 3, with 12 bases in between. From germline, CDR1 is LNHDA and CDR2 SQIVND (reference sequence). The CDR3 covers 15 residues. The CDR3 region has the DNA TGTGCCAGTAGTATGGGGAGAGCCTACAATCAGCCCCAGCATTTT. Translating gives CASSMGRAYNQPQHF.

This chain uses TRBV27 with TRBJ1-6; TRBD1 matches 10 bases. This CDR3 contains 15 residues. The V segment lost 7 bases and the J segment 7 bases; nucleotides outside the gene matches: 7. Germline CDR1 and CDR2: MNHEY and SMNVEV (reference sequence). The DNA for the CDR3 is TGTGCCAGCACCGTTAGGACAGGGGGGAATTCACCCCTCCACTTT. Translation: CASTVRTGGNSPLHF.

This chain joins TRBV3-1 (or the pseudogene TRBV3-2) and TRBJ2-2; the D gene is possibly TRBD2 (7 bases). The length of the CDR3 is 15 residues. The germline gives CDR1 LGHDT, CDR2 YNNKEL (reference sequence). Trimming took off 1 base at V and 7 bases at J, with 13 bases between the two ends. This CDR3 is CASSQVLADSGELFF. CDR3 sequence (DNA): TGTGCCAGCAGCCAAGTCCTAGCGGACAGCGGGGAGCTGTTTTTT.

The rearrangement joins TRBV10-3 to TRBJ2-5; 10 positions match TRBD2. Germline lookup yields CDR1 ENHRY and CDR2 SYGVKD. This CDR3 contains 16 residues. V was pared by 2 bases and J by 5 bases, with 8 bases of the junction left unmatched. The CDR3 sequence is CAISETSGRGRETQYF. In DNA, the CDR3 is TGTGCCATCAGTGAGACCAGCGGGAGGGGAAGGGAGACCCAGTACTTC.

The chain recombines TRBV7-6 with TRBJ2-1; 10 nucleotides line up with TRBD2. The CDR3 contains 16 residues. The germline gives CDR1 SGHVS, CDR2 FNYEAQ. After removal of 3 bases from V and 3 bases from J, the junction contained 5 bases not matched to a gene. In DNA form, the CDR3 reads TGTGCCAGCAGCTTTTGGCCTAGCGGGAGCTACAATGAGCAGTTCTTC. Translating gives CASSFWPSGSYNEQFF.

About this clone: The same CDR3 arises from other DNA sequences in this sample as well. V and J are TRBV24-1 and TRBJ1-1, with TRBD1 matching over 7 bases. The CDR3 sequence is 15 residues long. Germline assignment: CDR1 KGHDR and CDR2 SFDVKD. Trimming at V came to 2 bases and at J to 3 bases, leaving 5 bases not matched to a gene. The CDR3 coding sequence is TGTGCCACCAGTGATTCGCGACAGGGCGACACTGAAGCTTTCTTT. Translated, it gives CATSDSRQGDTEAFF.

This clone was seen more than once but under ten times. This sample includes further DNA sequences coding for the same CDR3. This chain connects TRBV28 to TRBJ1-1; D not resolved. Germline V gene sequence: CDR1 MDHEN, CDR2 SYDVKM. This CDR3 has 12 residues. Trimming stripped 2 bases from V and 7 bases from J, with 8 bases between. This CDR3 is CASSLDGLEAFF. The CDR3, as DNA: TGTGCCAGCAGTTTAGACGGACTTGAAGCTTTCTTT.

The J gene is TRBJ2-3, the V gene TRBV5-1; maybe TRBD2 (6 bases). Germline V gives CDR1 SGHRS, CDR2 YFSETQ. The length of the CDR3 is 16 residues. V shed 0 bases and J shed 5 bases, with 16 bases lying between them. For the CDR3, the DNA is TGCGCCAGCAGCTTGGGTTTCGGCGGGATTATAGATACGCAGTATTTT. Amino acids: CASSLGFGGIIDTQYF.

The chain carries TRBV27 and TRBJ2-7, with D tentatively TRBD2 (5 bases). The germline gives CDR1 MNHEY, CDR2 SMNVEV (reference sequence). Trimming pared 5 bases from V and 6 bases from J, leaving 11 bases between. The CDR3 spans 12 residues. CDR3 in DNA: TGTGCCAGCAGTGAGGGTCGTCGCGAGCAGTACTTC. This encodes CASSEGRREQYF.